This T cell receptor beta chain derives from a study of chemoradiotherapy in HPV16-positive cancers. About the research overall: A couple of HPV16-positive patients' cells yielded candidate HPV-specific clones and common motifs. Study-wide findings and caveats: During treatment, candidate HPV-specific clones and E7-related motifs expanded in tumor.

TCRdb's copy holds only in-frame clones and misses some; the assay was immunoSEQ multiplex PCR. The sample includes tens of thousands of clones, over 75% of them seen just once. As regards this clone: What it binds is not known.

The starting material was blood, obtained from a patient who underwent chemoradiotherapy. This receptor was identified in a human donor with HPV-associated anogenital cancer.

The CDR3, as DNA: TGTGCCAGCAGCTTCGGCGGGACTAGCGGGAGAGAGGAGTACTTC. Amino acids: CASSFGGTSGREEYF. This chain connects TRBV7-2 to TRBJ2-7, with 14 bases fitting TRBD2. Trimming removed 3 bases from V and 11 bases from J; junction bases left unmatched: 9. The CDR3 is 15 residues long. Germline values: CDR1 SGHTA, CDR2 FQGNSA.